The 18 T cell receptor beta chains below come from one sample, sequenced in a study of radiation and T cells in renal cell carcinoma. TCRdb's table, derived via immunoSEQ multiplex PCR, lists solely in-frame clones and lacks some. The sample holds roughly 64,000 clones, about 80% seen once. The sample's time point: blood 4 weeks post-SBRT, at nephrectomy. Noted treatment: 15 Gy SBRT to primary tumor, nephrectomy 4 weeks later. This sample comprised blood, obtained from a patient whose treatment included radiotherapy and nephrectomy. The receptors were gathered from a man aged 55-75 years with renal cell carcinoma.

This chain uses TRBV11-2 with TRBJ2-7; 10 bases are a match to TRBD2. Losses at the gene ends were 5 bases for V and 3 bases for J; bases not matched to a gene: 10. The germline V gene encodes CDR1 SGHAT and CDR2 FQNNGV. The CDR3 consists of 16 residues. The CDR3 sequence: CASSQGAGGPVYEQYF. The CDR3 nucleotides read TGTGCCAGCAGCCAAGGAGCGGGGGGGCCGGTCTACGAGCAGTACTTC.

The chain links TRBV5-4 to TRBJ1-4; TRBD1 agrees at 12 bases. Germline-derived CDR1 and CDR2 are SGHNT and YYREEE (reference sequence). The length of the CDR3 is 18 residues. V dropped 3 bases and J dropped 6; count of bases not matched to a gene: 12. CDR3 loop: CASSSVGQGAGVDEKLFF. For the CDR3, the DNA is TGTGCCAGCAGCTCCGTGGGACAGGGGGCAGGTGTTGATGAAAAACTGTTTTTT. Filled out from reference TRBV5-4 and TRBJ1-4, the complete variable domain reads ETGVTQSPTHLIKTRGQQVTLRCSSQSGHNTVSWYQQALGQGPQFIFQYYREEENGRGNFPPRFSGLQFPNYSSELNVNALELDDSALYLCASSSVGQGAGVDEKLFFGSGTQLSVL.

The rearrangement links TRBV7-9 to TRBJ1-2, with D tentatively TRBD1 (5 bases). Between the trimmed V and J ends, which lost 2 bases and 4 bases, there was a span of 11 bases. Germline assignment: CDR1 SEHNR and CDR2 FQNEAQ (reference sequence). This CDR3 region has 14 residues. The CDR3 is CASSLFGGSYGYTF. For the CDR3, the DNA is TGTGCCAGCAGCTTATTTGGGGGAAGCTATGGCTACACCTTC.

The chain is built from TRBV29-1 and TRBJ2-5; a weak D match, TRBD2 (5 bases). V lost 2 bases, J lost 7 bases, and 11 bases lay in between. From germline, CDR1 is SQVTM and CDR2 ANQGSEA. This CDR3 is built from 12 residues. CDR3 nucleotide sequence: TGCAGCGTTGAAAAGGAGGCGGGGACCCAGTACTTC. Its protein product is CSVEKEAGTQYF. Based on the CDR3 plus reference TRBV29-1 and TRBJ2-5, the full variable domain is SAVISQKPSRDICQRGTSLTIQCQVDSQVTMMFWYRQQPGQSLTLIATANQGSEATYESGFVIDKFPISRPNLTFSTLTVSNMSPEDSSIYLCSVEKEAGTQYFGPGTRLLVL.

This clone came up many times. The gene calls are TRBV9 and TRBJ1-1, with D possibly matching TRBD1 (6 bases). CDR1 SGDLS and CDR2 YYNGEE come from the germline V gene. The CDR3 is 15 residues long. The V end lost 4 bases, the J end lost 2 bases, and 15 bases lay between the germline ends. DNA of the CDR3: TGTGCCAGCAGCCCTTCTTTAGGGGGAAACACTGAAGCTTTCTTT. Encoded protein: CASSPSLGGNTEAFF.

This clone was counted only a few times. This chain uses TRBV9 with TRBJ1-1; D is unclear. CDR1 and CDR2 from the germline V gene are SGDLS and YYNGEE. The CDR3 is 15 amino acids. Trimming took 2 bases from V and 0 from J, leaving 11 bases between them. CDR3 loop: CASSVRPTLNTEAFF. In DNA form, the CDR3 reads TGTGCCAGCAGCGTCCGGCCTACCTTGAACACTGAAGCTTTCTTT.

The sample holds one count of this clone. V and J are TRBV6-5 and TRBJ2-3, with D hard to call. Germline V CDR1 and CDR2: MNHEY, SVGAGI. V was cut by 6 bases and J by 1 base, with 5 bases left in between. This CDR3 contains 12 residues. The CDR3, as DNA: TGTGCCAGCAGCCGCGGCACAGATACGCAGTATTTT. Translation gives CASSRGTDTQYF.

The chain has TRBV4-3 and TRBJ2-2; D is undetermined. This CDR3 spans 16 amino acids. V was cut by 4 bases and J by 0 bases, with 12 bases left in between. Germline CDR1 and CDR2: LGHNA and YSLEER. Here the CDR3 reads CASSPTMEPNTGELFF. The CDR3, as DNA: TGCGCCAGCAGCCCCACCATGGAACCGAACACCGGGGAGCTGTTTTTT.

Only a few counts were recorded for this clone. The rearrangement uses TRBV19 and TRBJ2-3, with TRBD1 matching over 7 bases. The V segment lost 5 bases and the J segment 0 bases; nucleotides outside the gene matches: 2. The CDR3 extends over 14 amino acids. Germline loops: CDR1 LNHDA, CDR2 SQIVND (reference sequence). The CDR3 reads CASSEDRSTDTQYF. The CDR3 DNA sequence: TGTGCCAGTAGTGAGGACAGGAGCACAGATACGCAGTATTTT.

This chain joins TRBV2 and TRBJ2-5, with TRBD2 matching over 8 bases. The J call may not be correct, given that the DNA end is closer to TRBJ2-7. The germline CDR1 and CDR2 sequences are SNHLY and FYNNEI. The CDR3 totals 14 residues. In DNA, the CDR3 is TGTGCCAACCAGCGCGGGGGGTCCTCCTACGAGCAGTACTTC. It yields the protein CANQRGGSSYEQYF.

The chain is built from TRBV11-3 and TRBJ2-7, with D possibly being TRBD1 (7 bases). Per the germline V gene, CDR1 is SGHNT and CDR2 is YENEEA. This CDR3 spans 14 amino acids. The V and J ends lost 6 bases and 4 bases respectively, with 16 bases between them. CDR3 nucleotide sequence: TGTGCCAGCAGGGCGGGACAGACTTTTTACGAGCAGTACGTC. Encoded protein: CASRAGQTFYEQYV.

The V call is TRBV5-6, the J call TRBJ1-1, with D unresolved. V shed 0 bases and J shed 5 bases, with 14 bases lying between them. Germline CDR1 is SGHDT and CDR2 is YYEEEE. The CDR3 totals 15 residues. CDR3 coding DNA: TGTGCCAGCAGCTTGGAGGCGGCCGGGTGGACTGAAGCTTTCTTT. Its translation: CASSLEAAGWTEAFF.

The genes are TRBV11-2 and TRBJ2-2; the D is unclear. The length of the CDR3 is 14 residues. Trimming removed 10 bases at V and 2 bases at J, with 14 bases between. Germline V gene sequence: CDR1 SGHAT, CDR2 FQNNGV. The CDR3 DNA follows: TGTGCCATCCAGCCGCACTTAAACACCGGGGAGCTGTTTTTT. Translating it yields CAIQPHLNTGELFF.

This chain joins TRBV7-2 and TRBJ2-7; a possible D gene is TRBD1 (5 bases). Trimming removed 5 bases at V and 3 bases at J, with 23 bases between. CDR1 SGHTA and CDR2 FQGNSA come from the germline V gene. This CDR3 has 17 residues. The chain's CDR3 is CASSPSPTAGPGYEQYF. As DNA, the CDR3 is TGTGCCAGCAGCCCATCCCCCACGGCAGGGCCTGGCTACGAGCAGTACTTC.

This clone was picked up a small number of times. This sequence joins TRBV7-9 and TRBJ1-1, with no clear D. The germline V gene encodes CDR1 SEHNR and CDR2 FQNEAQ (reference sequence). This CDR3 has 15 amino acids. The V end lost 4 bases, the J end lost 2 bases, and 14 bases lay between the germline ends. CDR3 loop: CASSSSSVPNTEAFF. The CDR3 nucleotides read TGTGCCAGCAGCTCTTCCTCAGTGCCCAACACTGAAGCTTTCTTT.

This clone was observed once. This chain connects TRBV29-1 to TRBJ2-5, with no clear D. Germline CDR1 and CDR2: SQVTM and ANQGSEA. V was trimmed by 0 bases and J by 4 bases, leaving 3 bases between them. This CDR3 has 11 residues. The CDR3 reads CSVEDRETQYF. In DNA form, the CDR3 reads TGCAGCGTTGAAGACAGAGAGACCCAGTACTTC.

The J gene is TRBJ2-7, the V gene TRBV6-1, with 12 bases identical to TRBD2. The CDR3 sequence is 14 residues long. The V gene end was trimmed by 1 base and the J gene end by 5 bases; junction bases not matched to a gene: 0. Germline values: CDR1 MNHNS, CDR2 SASEGT. The CDR3 region is CASSEGLAGDEQYV. For the CDR3, the DNA is TGTGCCAGCAGTGAAGGACTAGCGGGAGACGAGCAGTACGTC.

This clone came up a few times. The V gene is TRBV25-1, the J gene TRBJ2-1; no clear D. The CDR3 runs 10 residues. Between the trimmed V and J ends, which lost 11 bases and 6 bases, there was a span of 8 bases. From germline, CDR1 is MGHDK and CDR2 SYGVNS. The CDR3 bases are TGTGCCTGTAGCCTCAATGAGCAGTTCTTC. Protein product: CACSLNEQFF.